The 21 T cell receptor beta chains given below trace back to one sample, sequenced in a study of blood T cell repertoires in COVID-19. Clones were read by immunoSEQ multiplex PCR, and TCRdb kept only the in-frame ones, dropping some. The profile shows hundreds of thousands of clones, 85% to 90% of them singletons. Sequencing was carried out using peripheral blood. Every receptor here comes from a woman in her 50s with COVID-19, enrolled during active disease.

The CDR3 DNA reads as TGTGCCAGTAGTCAGGGGACGGGGACTGAAGCTTTCTTT. It translates to CASSQGTGTEAFF. The chain combines TRBV19 with TRBJ1-1; perhaps TRBD1 as D (6 bases). Germline CDR1 and CDR2: LNHDA and SQIVND (reference sequence). There are 13 residues in the CDR3. V gave up 5 bases and J gave up 5 bases, with 12 bases separating them.

This chain links TRBV6-4 with TRBJ2-2, with TRBD2 as a possible D gene (5 bases). Germline CDR1 MRHNA, CDR2 SNTAGT. There are 13 residues in the CDR3. The ends were cut back, 10 bases at V and 0 bases at J, with 9 bases in the middle. As DNA, the CDR3 is TGTGCCACTCGACTACCGAACACCGGGGAGCTGTTTTTT. The encoded protein is CATRLPNTGELFF.

The genes are TRBV6-5 and TRBJ2-3; the match to TRBD2 covers 9 bases. Germline V gene data show CDR1 as MNHEY and CDR2 as SVGAGI. The CDR3 runs 15 residues. Trimming cost V 10 bases and J 6 bases; bases outside gene matches: 14. The CDR3 loop is CATSRRGGAYDTQYF. CDR3 nucleotides: TGTGCCACCTCGCGGCGCGGGGGGGCCTATGATACGCAGTATTTT.

This clone was picked up one time. The chain employs TRBV28 and TRBJ1-2; possible D gene TRBD1, 5 bases. The germline V gene encodes CDR1 MDHEN and CDR2 SYDVKM. The CDR3 spans 13 residues. V lost 1 base, J lost 8 bases, and 11 bases lay in between. This CDR3 is CASSLYRSQGYTF. The CDR3 nucleotides read TGTGCCAGCAGTTTATACAGGTCCCAAGGCTACACCTTC.

The chain combines TRBV25-1 with TRBJ2-2, with unresolved D. The length of the CDR3 is 12 residues. CDR1 and CDR2 (germline): MGHDK, SYGVNS. The ends were cut back, 5 bases at V and 5 bases at J, with 6 bases in the middle. The CDR3 spells CASSPRTGELFF. The CDR3 coding sequence is TGTGCCAGCAGTCCTCGTACCGGGGAGCTGTTTTTT.

V usage is TRBV5-8 and J usage is TRBJ2-2; no clear D. Germline CDR1 is SGHTS and CDR2 is YDEGEE. Trimming stripped 2 bases from V and 5 bases from J, with 7 bases between. The CDR3 length is 13 residues. The CDR3 reads CASSFYRTGELFF. The CDR3 bases are TGTGCCAGCAGCTTTTATCGGACCGGGGAGCTGTTTTTT.

This rearrangement joins TRBV18 to TRBJ1-1, with D perhaps matching TRBD1 (6 bases). The V end was cut by 3 bases, the J end by 2 bases, with 19 bases between. The CDR3 extends over 17 amino acids. The germline gives CDR1 KGHSH, CDR2 LQKENI. CDR3 nucleotide sequence: TGTGCCAGCTCACCGACTGGGCTCAGGGGTGCTAACACTGAAGCTTTCTTT. The encoded protein is CASSPTGLRGANTEAFF.

This CDR3 is CASSGGGNYGYTF. CDR3 sequence (DNA): TGTGCCAGCAGTGGTGGGGGCAACTATGGCTACACCTTC. The chain links TRBV6-1 to TRBJ1-2; D may be TRBD1 (6 bases). The CDR3 covers 13 residues. The germline V gene encodes CDR1 MNHNS and CDR2 SASEGT. V lost 4 bases, J lost 2 bases, and 8 bases lay in between.

The V call is TRBV18, the J call TRBJ2-7; 12 bases match TRBD2. Germline V CDR1 and CDR2: KGHSH, LQKENI. This CDR3 contains 17 residues. The junction had 3 bases not matched to a gene; V was cut back by 0 bases and J by 0 bases. This CDR3 is CASSPPTSGGLSYEQYF. The CDR3 DNA reads TGTGCCAGCTCACCACCGACTAGCGGGGGCCTCTCCTACGAGCAGTACTTC.

The V gene is TRBV7-9, the J gene TRBJ2-1, with D unclear. V was shortened by 2 bases and J by 4 bases, with 12 bases between the two germline ends. The CDR3 covers 15 residues. The germline V gene has CDR1 SEHNR and CDR2 FQNEAQ (reference sequence). The CDR3 loop reads CASSLTGHQYNEQFF. In nucleotides, the CDR3 is TGTGCCAGCAGCTTAACTGGTCACCAATACAATGAGCAGTTCTTC.

The V call is TRBV7-9, the J call TRBJ1-2, with 7 bases that match TRBD1. In germline, CDR1 is SEHNR, CDR2 FQNEAQ (reference sequence). J lost 5 bases, V lost 0 bases, and 3 bases had no gene match. The CDR3 runs 14 residues. CDR3: CASSLAGQPYGYTF. DNA for the CDR3: TGTGCCAGCAGCTTAGCGGGACAGCCGTATGGCTACACCTTC.

The chain joins TRBV7-6 to TRBJ2-3, with 12 bases identical to TRBD2. V lost 4 bases and J lost 1; bases outside the gene matches: 6. Germline V gene data show CDR1 as SGHVS and CDR2 as FNYEAQ. The CDR3 has 17 amino acids. The CDR3 is CASSYLAGGPGTDTQYF. CDR3 coding DNA: TGTGCCAGCAGCTACCTAGCGGGGGGGCCGGGCACAGATACGCAGTATTTT. Supplemented by reference TRBV7-6 and TRBJ2-3, the full variable domain reads GAGVSQSPRYKVTKRGQDVALRCDPISGHVSLYWYRQALGQGPEFLTYFNYEAQQDKSGLPNDRFSAERPEGSISTLTIQRTEQRDSAMYRCASSYLAGGPGTDTQYFGPGTRLTVL.

This clone was detected once. V and J are TRBV27 and TRBJ2-3; D is possibly TRBD1 (6 bases). CDR1 MNHEY and CDR2 SMNVEV come from the germline V gene (reference sequence). This CDR3 has 13 residues. The V gene lost 10 bases and the J gene lost 3 bases, with 14 bases spanning the gap. The CDR3 region is CATMDSLTDTQYF. CDR3 nucleotides: TGTGCCACCATGGACAGCCTAACAGATACGCAGTATTTT.

The chain recombines TRBV5-5 with TRBJ2-3, with 7 bases that match TRBD1. The CDR3 covers 14 residues. Germline-derived CDR1 and CDR2 are SGHKS and YYEKEE (reference sequence). With 7 bases clipped from V and 2 bases from J, the junction kept 7 bases outside the gene matches. DNA of the CDR3: TGTGCCAGCCATCGGACAGGACTCACAGATACGCAGTATTTT. This gives the protein CASHRTGLTDTQYF.

V is TRBV7-2 and J is TRBJ2-7, with 7 bases matching TRBD1. The CDR3 runs 13 residues. Germline V gene lookup returns CDR1 SGHTA and CDR2 FQGNSA. After removal of 6 bases from V and 3 bases from J, the junction contained 5 bases not matched to a gene. As DNA, the CDR3 is TGTGCCAGCAGTTACAACAGGGGCTACGAGCAGTACTTC. The encoded protein is CASSYNRGYEQYF.

The chain recombines TRBV5-6 with TRBJ1-5; no reliable D call. CDR1 is SGHDT and CDR2 is YYEEEE in the germline V gene. V was trimmed by 0 bases and J by 2 bases, leaving 9 bases between them. The CDR3 length is 15 residues. The CDR3 protein is CASSLAPLGNQPQHF. The CDR3, as DNA: TGTGCCAGCAGCTTGGCCCCCCTCGGCAATCAGCCCCAGCATTTT.

This clone was detected many times. DNA for the CDR3: TGTGCCAGCAGTTTACGACAGACCTCCGGGAGAGAGACCCAGTACTTC. Translated: CASSLRQTSGRETQYF. The chain has TRBV28 and TRBJ2-5, with D perhaps matching TRBD2 (6 bases). This CDR3 has 16 amino acids. Trimming took off 2 bases at V and 4 bases at J, with 17 bases between the two ends. CDR1 MDHEN and CDR2 SYDVKM come from the germline V gene.

The chain links TRBV28 to TRBJ1-4; the D is unclear. V was trimmed by 3 bases and J by 8 bases, leaving 16 bases between them. Germline CDR1 reads MDHEN; CDR2 reads SYDVKM. This CDR3 has 15 residues. CDR3 region: CASSLTPTFGEKLFF. The CDR3 nucleotides are TGTGCCAGCAGTTTGACCCCGACTTTCGGGGAAAAACTGTTTTTT.

This chain connects TRBV29-1 to TRBJ1-3; D may be TRBD1 (5 bases). The CDR3 consists of 13 residues. V lost 6 bases to trimming and J lost 0 bases, with 9 bases between them. Germline CDR1 reads SQVTM; CDR2 reads ANQGSEA. The CDR3 sequence: CSVQVDSGNTIYF. The CDR3 nucleotides read TGCAGCGTACAGGTTGACTCTGGAAACACCATATATTTT. The variable domain in full, with the rest retrieved from reference TRBV29-1 and TRBJ1-3, is SAVISQKPSRDICQRGTSLTIQCQVDSQVTMMFWYRQQPGQSLTLIATANQGSEATYESGFVIDKFPISRPNLTFSTLTVSNMSPEDSSIYLCSVQVDSGNTIYFGEGSWLTVV.

In this sample, this clone turned up a few times. This sequence joins TRBV6-5 and TRBJ1-1; TRBD1 matches at 10 bases. Germline CDR1 MNHEY, CDR2 SVGAGI. Germline trimming cut 4 bases from V and 8 bases from J; bases unmatched to any gene: 10. The CDR3 totals 15 residues. CDR3 bases: TGTGCCAGCAGTTCATCCGGGACAGGGGCCCGAGAAGCTTTCTTT. Its translation: CASSSSGTGAREAFF.

The chain is built from TRBV2 and TRBJ1-1; D perhaps matches TRBD1 (6 bases). The V and J ends lost 8 bases and 4 bases respectively, with 17 bases between them. The CDR3 loop spans 14 amino acids. CDR1 is SNHLY, CDR2 FYNNEI, per germline. CDR3 sequence: CASLPQGISTEAFF. As DNA, the CDR3 is TGTGCCAGCCTCCCCCAGGGGATAAGCACTGAAGCTTTCTTT.